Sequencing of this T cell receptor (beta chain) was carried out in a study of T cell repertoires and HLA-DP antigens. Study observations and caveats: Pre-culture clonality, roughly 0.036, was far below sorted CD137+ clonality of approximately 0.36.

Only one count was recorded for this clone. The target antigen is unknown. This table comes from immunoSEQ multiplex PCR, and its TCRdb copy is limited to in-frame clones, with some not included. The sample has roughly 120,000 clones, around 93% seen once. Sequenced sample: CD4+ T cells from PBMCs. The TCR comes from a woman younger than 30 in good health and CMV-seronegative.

The CDR3 nucleotides are TGTGCCAGCAGCTTAATGGACAGCATCGTTAACCTAAGGGACGAGCAGTACGTC. Translated: CASSLMDSIVNLRDEQYV. The chain couples TRBV11-1 to TRBJ2-7; a weak D match, TRBD1 (6 bases). The ends were cut back, 2 bases at V and 5 bases at J, with 25 bases in the middle. CDR3 length: 18 residues. Per the germline V gene, CDR1 is SGHAT and CDR2 is FQDESV (reference sequence).